The clone carrying this T cell receptor beta chain has only one observation. What it binds is not known. This specimen belongs to a study of cytomegalovirus exposure and HLA in healthy donors. With 60 Vbeta and 13 Jbeta primers, the PCR was carried out. Here immunoSEQ multiplex PCR was the method, and the copy in TCRdb shows in-frame clones only, minus some. The data show roughly 120,000 clones, approximately 80% seen once. The study's findings and limits: What a later analysis reportedly showed was that an Asian-associated ancestry cluster had fewer N-insertions than the approximately 700-donor mean. According to a later analysis, most TCR beta chains associated with CMV appeared HLA-restricted.

This CDR3 has 15 residues. Unmatched junction bases numbered 10, after V lost 3 bases and J lost 8 bases. CDR1 and CDR2 from the germline V gene are SGHTA and FQGTGA. This receptor was identified in a man aged 40-49 years in good health and CMV-seronegative. The rearrangement joins TRBV7-3 to TRBJ1-2, with 9 bases lining up with TRBD1. Specimen: PBMCs. CDR3 sequence: CASSLQGQGMVGYTF. In nucleotides, the CDR3 is TGTGCCAGCAGCTTGCAGGGACAGGGTATGGTCGGCTACACCTTC.